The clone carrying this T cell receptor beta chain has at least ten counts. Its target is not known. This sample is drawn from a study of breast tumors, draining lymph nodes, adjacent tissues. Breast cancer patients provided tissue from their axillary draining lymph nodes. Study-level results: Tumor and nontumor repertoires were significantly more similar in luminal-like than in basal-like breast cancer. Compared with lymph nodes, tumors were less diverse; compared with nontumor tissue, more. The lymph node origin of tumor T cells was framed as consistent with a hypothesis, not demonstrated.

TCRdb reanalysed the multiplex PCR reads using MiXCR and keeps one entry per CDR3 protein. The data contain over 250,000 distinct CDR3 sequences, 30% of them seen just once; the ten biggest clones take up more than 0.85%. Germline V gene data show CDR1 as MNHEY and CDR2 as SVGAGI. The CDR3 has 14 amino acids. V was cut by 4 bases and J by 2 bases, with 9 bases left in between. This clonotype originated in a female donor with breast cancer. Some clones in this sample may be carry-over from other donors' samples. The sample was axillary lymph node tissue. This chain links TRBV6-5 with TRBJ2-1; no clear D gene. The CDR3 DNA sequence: TGTGCCAGCAGTTTGAGCGTCCCCTACAATGAGCAGTTCTTC. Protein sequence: CASSLSVPYNEQFF.